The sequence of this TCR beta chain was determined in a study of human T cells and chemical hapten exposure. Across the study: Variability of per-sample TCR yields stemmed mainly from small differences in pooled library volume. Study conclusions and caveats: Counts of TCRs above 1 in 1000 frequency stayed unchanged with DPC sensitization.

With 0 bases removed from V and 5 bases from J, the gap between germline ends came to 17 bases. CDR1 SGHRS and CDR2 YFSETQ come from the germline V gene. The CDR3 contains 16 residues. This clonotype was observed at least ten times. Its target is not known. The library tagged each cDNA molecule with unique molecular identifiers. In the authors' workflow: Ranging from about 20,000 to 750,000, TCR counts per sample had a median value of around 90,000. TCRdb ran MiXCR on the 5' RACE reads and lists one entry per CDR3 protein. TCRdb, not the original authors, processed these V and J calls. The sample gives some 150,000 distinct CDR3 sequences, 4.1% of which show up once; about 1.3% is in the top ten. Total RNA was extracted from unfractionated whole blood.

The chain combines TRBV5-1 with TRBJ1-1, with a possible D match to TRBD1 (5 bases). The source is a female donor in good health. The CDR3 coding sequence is TGCGCCAGCAGCTTGGGTCCTTTGGGGGAGGGGACTGAAGCTTTCTTT. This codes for CASSLGPLGEGTEAFF.